The clone carrying this T cell receptor (beta chain) was seen a handful of times. The target antigen is unknown. This specimen belongs to a study of CD8+CD57+ T cells in acquired aplastic anemia. Looking at the study overall: Sorting CD4+ and CD8+ cells gave DNA averaging around 3 ug. Healthy donors averaged approximately 9.8 million reads for CD4+ cells.

Germline V gene data show CDR1 as LNHNV and CDR2 as YYDKDF (reference sequence). Trimming stripped 1 base from V and 0 bases from J, with 18 bases between. The CDR3 is made up of 18 amino acids. Study-wide findings and caveats: Patients shared about 30 CD8+ CDR3 sequences with controls.

Genomic DNA acted as the template from which TCR beta VDJ combination and CDR3 sequence profiling were carried out. Each CDR3 protein gets one entry after TCRdb re-called the reads with MiXCR. Among roughly 86,000 distinct CDR3 sequences, approximately 46% were seen once, and the ten largest hold approximately 61%. Input material: sorted CD4+, CD8+, or CD8+CD57+ T cells (not recorded which) from PBMCs. This sequence joins TRBV15 and TRBJ1-2; D not resolved. This TCR was sampled from a human donor in good health, serving as a control. The CDR3 is CATSRVAIFLCANYGYTF. DNA of the CDR3: TGTGCCACCAGCAGAGTGGCTATATTCTTATGTGCTAACTATGGCTACACCTTC.